This paragraph covers one T cell receptor beta chain sequence. Its cognate antigen has yet to be identified. Base qualities are not recorded, but no much larger clone differs from it by a single base. Looking up the germline V gene yields CDR1 MDHEN and CDR2 SYDVKM. The CDR3 holds 16 amino acids from the cysteine to the phenylalanine. Only the CDR3 part of the read is kept: 48 bases, read in frame from the first base. V lost 7 bases and J lost 4 bases; the stretch between them is 23 bases long. The data originate from a study of T cell repertoires in cytomegalovirus infection (dated by TCRdb to between 2017 and 2020). Regarding the research as a whole: The peptide stimulations were aimed at well-studied HLA-B-restricted epitopes as well as recently identified HLA-C-restricted CMV epitopes, whose presentation resists viral immunomodulation. The HLA type of each donor mattered for the analysis, because public TCR beta signatures pointed to carriage of CMV infection along with the matching HLA type. Overall results and qualifications from the work: In both this cohort and an independent cohort of some 350 donors, the cumulative frequency of public TCR beta family members distinguished carriers of CMV infection plus the relevant HLA type. The ex vivo response was dominated by HLA-C-restricted CMV-specific TCR beta clonotypes, which also provided the single most frequent clonotype in two of eight donors.

Interpreted using the paper, the treatment or condition label stands for: in vitro stimulation with specific CMV peptide epitopes to enrich CMV-specific T cells. Sequenced on an Illumina HiSeq 1500. TCRdb reanalyzed the raw reads on its own, using fastp at Q25 for trimming and MiXCR for clone calling, and kept in-frame beta chains. Entries are consolidated by CDR3 protein sequence, retaining the most common genes and DNA. For this sample there are 65,000 to 85,000 distinct CDR3 sequences; less than 30% appear just once. Together, the top ten hold roughly three fifths of the sample. The chain links TRBV28 with TRBJ2-7; TRBD2 might be the D gene, on 5 matching bases. Source: CD8+ T cells from cultured PBMCs, taken from culture after CMV antigen stimulation. The receptor's source is a human donor in good health (CMV status not recorded). Some clones in this sample may be carry-over from other donors' samples. The sequenced DNA: TGTGCCAGCACCAAGGCTAGCCTGGATTTTGTATACGAGCAGTACTTC. Its protein product is CASTKASLDFVYEQYF.